The following is a T cell receptor beta chain sequence with its context. V was pared by 5 bases and J by 0 bases, with 8 bases between. Germline-derived CDR1 and CDR2 are MNHEY and SMNVEV (reference sequence). This CDR3 is built from 13 residues. Profiled with immunoSEQ multiplex PCR; TCRdb holds only in-frame clones, not every one. The sample has fewer than 2.5 million clones, roughly 93% seen once. The data are from a study of shared clonotypes between healthy human individuals. This TCR was recovered from a man aged 18 to 29 in good health. Some clones in this sample may be carry-over from other donors' samples. This chain connects TRBV27 to TRBJ2-7, with unresolved D. Sequencing was carried out using naive CD4+ T cells from PBMCs. Subset defined: CD45RA+ positively selected. CDR3 residues: CASSDPFSYEQYF. Here the CDR3 DNA reads TGTGCCAGCAGTGACCCATTCTCCTACGAGCAGTACTTC.